Included here is one T cell receptor beta chain sequence, with context. The antigen is not known. Use of 60 Vbeta and 13 Jbeta primers characterized the PCR. Original analysis: There were 80 million to 95 million unique TCR beta chains by a later count, and approximately 10 million of them were shared. Data came from immunoSEQ multiplex PCR; TCRdb stores just in-frame clones and leaves some out. V, J and clone size reflect that table, while D and trimming were determined from the DNA. The data show roughly 150,000 clones, with about four fifths seen just once and roughly 2.3% held by the top ten. The length of the CDR3 is 17 residues. V lost 0 bases, J lost 1 base, and 13 bases lay in between. Germline-derived CDR1 and CDR2 are MGHRA and YSYEKL. The data were taken from a study of cytomegalovirus exposure and HLA in healthy donors. Nominally healthy donors were sampled, though unrecorded immune exposures were likely.

Findings and limits, study-wide: DRB1 had the most TCR associations and HLA-C the fewest, a later analysis found, with rates varying by HLA locus.

The V call is TRBV4-1, the J call TRBJ2-1, with D possibly being TRBD2 (5 bases). The sequence came from a male donor in good health and CMV-seronegative. Sequenced sample: PBMCs. The CDR3 DNA reads as TGCGCCAGCAGCCAAGATCTGGTCGGGGAATCCTACAATGAGCAGTTCTTC. Translated, it gives CASSQDLVGESYNEQFF.